The clone carrying this T cell receptor beta chain was seen once. The data stem from a study of T cells in narcolepsy. Overall study: Donors had narcolepsy type 1 or type 2, or were healthy controls.

Some clones are missing from TCRdb's copy, which holds only in-frame ones; the method was immunoSEQ multiplex PCR. The table records more than 20,000 clones, about 91% of them present only once. The sequenced sample was CD45RA- memory CD4+ T cells from PBMCs. The clonotype originates from a human donor with narcolepsy.

The CDR3 nucleotides read TGTGCCAGCATTCGGACAGGGGGGACTGAAGCTTTCTTT. Residues: CASIRTGGTEAFF. The rearrangement uses TRBV27 and TRBJ1-1, with TRBD1 matching over 10 bases. With 7 bases clipped from V and 5 bases from J, the junction kept 4 bases outside the gene matches. The CDR3 contains 13 residues. Germline V gene sequence: CDR1 MNHEY, CDR2 SMNVEV (reference sequence).